This record covers a single T cell receptor (beta chain). The data were obtained in a study of blood T cell repertoires in COVID-19. On the study more broadly: The United States, Italy and Spain supplied acute and convalescent COVID-19 samples. PBMCs, B-cell-depleted T cells, or T cells were the source of the cDNA or gDNA that made up the material.

Original processing notes: Amplification of reference gene primers provided the estimated nucleated cell counts. Some clones are missing from TCRdb's copy, which holds only in-frame ones; the method was immunoSEQ multiplex PCR. V, J and clone size are taken as reported in that table, and D and trimming were inferred from the DNA itself. The table has more than 250,000 clones, around 87% seen once. Sequenced material: peripheral blood. The clonotype was recovered from a man between 18 and 29 years old with active or convalescent COVID-19.

The CDR3 sequence: CASSYGQGIAGELFF. Here the CDR3 DNA reads TGTGCCAGCAGCTACGGACAGGGGATCGCCGGGGAGCTGTTTTTT. V is TRBV6-5 and J is TRBJ2-2; 9 nucleotides agree with TRBD1. Trimming took 6 bases from V and 6 from J; bases not matched to a gene: 8. CDR1 and CDR2 from the germline V gene are MNHEY and SVGAGI. The CDR3 length is 15 residues.